This T cell receptor beta chain was sequenced for a study of blood T cells in healthy people across ages (dated by TCRdb to about 2015). Turning to the overall study: In model experiments, template switching captured about one uniquely barcoded TCR beta cDNA molecule for every two T cells. Using deep sequencing normalized with unique cDNA molecular identifiers, the study measured how TCR beta repertoire diversity changes with age. Four age groups were formed from the donors: young (average about 16 years), middle-aged (less than 40), aged (around 62) and long-lived (approximately 78). To avoid experimental bias, donors of different ages were randomly spread across the sequencing lanes. For two donors (one aged 18 to 30 and one aged 80 or older), the study analyzed two additional independent replicas of 1 million unique cDNA reads from the same blood draw.

Library prep was done by 5' RACE. Sequenced on an Illumina HiSeq 2500. A second PCR of about 7 to 12 cycles was run with a J-beta primer mix and a sample-barcoded 5' primer. A template-switch 5' adaptor carrying 12 random nucleotides introduced a unique molecular identifier onto each TCR beta cDNA molecule. At least 2.5 million CDR3-containing paired-end reads were obtained from each sample. All of the RNA was converted into first-strand cDNA using the Mint cDNA synthesis kit, with a TRBC-specific oligonucleotide serving as the primer. After uracil-DNA glycosylase treatment, a first 18-cycle PCR used universal primers M1SS and BC2_uni_R on all cDNA. Per the original workflow: For normalization, 1 million high-quality reads were randomly selected from each sample, with every read carrying a distinct molecular identifier. Instead of being binned into consensus sequences, reads with shared molecular identifiers were discarded. CDR3 identification, clonotype clustering and error correction used MiTCR with a Q25 quality threshold and the strictest error-elimination algorithm. A nonparametric unseen species model using Euler transformation provided a lower-bound estimate of total TCR beta diversity. TCRdb itself trimmed the public reads at Q25 with fastp, ran MiXCR and retained productive beta chains. Every entry covers one CDR3 protein and lists the most common genes and DNA from its rows. TCRdb assigned the V and J calls; the authors' analysis was not used. This sample gives 1.4 million or so distinct CDR3 sequences in total; about 42% of them show up just once. The leading ten clones occupy more than 4% of the sample.

The sample holds a few counts of this clonotype. The target of this receptor is not known. The sample holds no much larger clone one base away, and base qualities are not on file. Systemically healthy Caucasian individuals from Russia, about 38 in total and aged roughly 6 to 95 years, were included as donors. Around 10 milliliters of peripheral blood were drawn from each donor into EDTA-treated Vacutainer tubes. PBMCs were isolated by Ficoll-Paque density-gradient centrifugation, with at least 7 million obtained per sample. Trizol reagent was used to extract total RNA from PBMCs, with at least 5 micrograms per sample. For every donor, flow cytometry on a PBMC aliquot measured the percentage of naive CD45RAhigh/CD27high T cells. What the authors observed across the whole study: There was a strong correlation between observed TCR beta diversity and the percentage of naive T cells measured by flow cytometry. Observed TCR beta diversity per million T cells fell roughly linearly with age, and a significant reduction was already apparent by age around 40. Compared with the aged group, the long-lived group had more naive CD4+ T cells, fewer expanded clones and increased TCR diversity, suggesting age selection. Estimates of total diversity based on one million sequenced T cells were considered lower bounds and underestimates. Because donor CMV infection status was unknown, age-related changes in expanded clonotypes were potentially confounded. Conclusive comparison of naive and antigen-experienced compartments was prevented by the profiling of bulk unsorted PBMCs.

The specimen sequenced was blood. The TCR comes from a young woman in good health.

The nucleotides are TGCAGTGCTCAACAGGGGGTAGACTCACCCCTCCACTTT. Its translation reads: CSAQQGVDSPLHF. The sequence links TRBV20-1 to TRBJ1-6, and 8 junctional nucleotides match TRBD1. CDR1 DFQATT and CDR2 SNEGSKA were looked up in the germline V gene (reference sequence). After removal of 5 bases from V and 10 bases from J, the junction retains 7 bases not matched to a gene. The CDR3 has 13 amino acids, counting the end cysteine and phenylalanine. Kept here is only the CDR3 DNA, which spans 39 bases and is read in frame from base 1.